A single sample is the source of the 14 T cell receptor beta chains below, sequenced in a study of CD8 T cells in Susac syndrome. The authors reverse transcribed roughly 0.5 to 1 ug RNA with random hexamers. TCRdb itself ran the immunoSEQ multiplex PCR reads through MiXCR, one entry per CDR3 protein. Among 110,000 or so distinct CDR3 sequences listed, 90% to 95% were seen once. The specimen sequenced was CD4+ T cells from PBMCs. The receptor set was obtained from a human donor with multiple sclerosis.

This chain joins TRBV2 and TRBJ2-5; TRBD2 aligns across 11 bases. The V segment lost 6 bases and the J segment 5 bases; nucleotides outside the gene matches: 5. Germline CDR1 and CDR2: SNHLY and FYNNEI. The CDR3 runs 14 residues. The CDR3 sequence: CASSGGTSGETQYF. The CDR3 coding sequence is TGTGCCAGCAGCGGTGGGACTAGCGGTGAGACCCAGTACTTC.

The chain combines TRBV20-1 with TRBJ2-5; 9 bases agree with TRBD1. The length of the CDR3 is 15 residues. From germline, CDR1 is DFQATT and CDR2 SNEGSKA (reference sequence). V dropped 2 bases and J dropped 4; count of bases not matched to a gene: 8. CDR3 nucleotide sequence: TGCAGTGCTAGAAGCCGGGACAGGGTTTCAGAGACCCAGTACTTC. This encodes CSARSRDRVSETQYF.

J is TRBJ1-1 and V is TRBV29-1, with D hard to call. Trimming left V 5 bases short and J 1 base short, with 11 bases between. The germline V gene encodes CDR1 SQVTM and CDR2 ANQGSEA. The CDR3 runs 13 residues. The CDR3 DNA reads as TGCAGCGTTAGTTCCCATGCGAACACTGAAGCTTTCTTT. As protein: CSVSSHANTEAFF.

This chain links TRBV6-1 with TRBJ2-7; no firm D call. V was cut by 6 bases and J by 4 bases, with 10 bases left in between. This CDR3 has 12 residues. Germline V CDR1 and CDR2: MNHNS, SASEGT. The CDR3 DNA is TGTGCCAGCAGCCTCGACAATTACGAGCAGTACTTC. Translated: CASSLDNYEQYF.

The CDR3 here is CATSDPGQGNTGELFF. DNA for the CDR3: TGTGCCACCAGTGACCCTGGACAGGGGAACACCGGGGAGCTGTTTTTT. The chain employs TRBV24-1 and TRBJ2-2, with TRBD1 matching 8 bases. J lost 1 base, V lost 4 bases, and 4 bases had no gene match. CDR3 length: 16 residues. Germline CDR1 is KGHDR and CDR2 is SFDVKD.

CDR3 DNA sequence: TGTGCCAGTCGGGACCGTTATAGCAATCAGCCCCAGCATTTT. Residues: CASRDRYSNQPQHF. V is TRBV19 and J is TRBJ1-5; TRBD1 is a possible D gene (5 bases). The germline V gene has CDR1 LNHDA and CDR2 SQIVND (reference sequence). This CDR3 is 14 amino acids long. V was clipped by 8 bases and J by 0 bases, with 11 bases between them.

V gene TRBV30 combines with J gene TRBJ2-7; D may correspond to TRBD1 or TRBD2 (5 bases each). CDR1 GTSNPN and CDR2 SVGIG come from the germline V gene (reference sequence). The V gene lost 6 bases and the J gene lost 2 bases, with 14 bases spanning the gap. The CDR3 totals 13 residues. Here the CDR3 reads CACLRDGAYEQYF. CDR3 nucleotide sequence: TGTGCCTGCCTCCGGGACGGGGCCTACGAGCAGTACTTC.

The chain has TRBV4-2 and TRBJ2-5; D may correspond to TRBD1 or TRBD2 (5 bases each). With 0 bases removed from V and 4 bases from J, the gap between germline ends came to 15 bases. The CDR3 loop spans 16 amino acids. Germline-derived CDR1 and CDR2 are LGHNA and YNFKEQ. As DNA, the CDR3 is TGTGCCAGCAGCCAAGATTCGTCGGGGCTTGGAGAGACCCAGTACTTC. It encodes CASSQDSSGLGETQYF.

The gene calls are TRBV4-1 and TRBJ1-1; 9 bases are a match to TRBD1. The CDR3 totals 14 residues. V was clipped by 7 bases and J by 8 bases; unmatched bases: 11. In germline, CDR1 is MGHRA, CDR2 YSYEKL. This chain's CDR3 is CASTYRRTGEEAFF. CDR3 in DNA: TGCGCCAGCACGTACCGCAGGACAGGGGAGGAAGCTTTCTTT.

V usage is TRBV18 and J usage is TRBJ2-5; D gene ambiguous. V shed 3 bases and J shed 0 bases, with 11 bases lying between them. The CDR3 is 15 residues long. Per the germline V gene, CDR1 is KGHSH and CDR2 is LQKENI. The CDR3 DNA sequence: TGTGCCAGCTCACCGACCCGACTGTACCAAGAGACCCAGTACTTC. It yields the protein CASSPTRLYQETQYF.

The V call is TRBV7-2, the J call TRBJ1-4, with D perhaps TRBD1 (6 bases). The CDR3 is 18 amino acids. Germline V gene data show CDR1 as SGHTA and CDR2 as FQGNSA. The V end was cut by 4 bases, the J end by 0 bases, with 18 bases between. CDR3: CASSSPGAGTTTNEKLFF. For the CDR3, the DNA is TGTGCCAGCAGCTCCCCAGGGGCAGGGACCACAACTAATGAAAAACTGTTTTTT.

This chain connects TRBV20-1 to TRBJ2-3; 10 positions agree with TRBD2. The CDR3 runs 15 residues. Germline assignment: CDR1 DFQATT and CDR2 SNEGSKA (reference sequence). Trimming removed 0 bases from V and 1 base from J; junction bases left unmatched: 1. This chain's CDR3 is CSARDLAGGTDTQYF. In nucleotides, the CDR3 is TGCAGTGCTAGAGACCTAGCGGGGGGCACAGATACGCAGTATTTT.

The rearrangement links TRBV6-5 to TRBJ2-3; D gene unclear. The V end lost 6 bases, the J end lost 5 bases, and 12 bases lay between the germline ends. Germline CDR1 and CDR2: MNHEY and SVGAGI. There are 13 residues in the CDR3. The CDR3 region is CASSLTGRDTQYF. CDR3 DNA: TGTGCCAGCAGCCTCACGGGCCGAGATACGCAGTATTTT.

There are a few counts of this clonotype. The rearrangement links TRBV12-3 or TRBV12-4 to TRBJ2-5, with D perhaps matching TRBD2 (5 bases). This CDR3 region has 14 residues. V dropped 7 bases and J dropped 0 bases, with 12 bases sitting between them. The CDR3 here is CASTLGDHQETQYF. DNA of the CDR3: TGTGCCAGCACCCTCGGGGATCACCAAGAGACCCAGTACTTC.